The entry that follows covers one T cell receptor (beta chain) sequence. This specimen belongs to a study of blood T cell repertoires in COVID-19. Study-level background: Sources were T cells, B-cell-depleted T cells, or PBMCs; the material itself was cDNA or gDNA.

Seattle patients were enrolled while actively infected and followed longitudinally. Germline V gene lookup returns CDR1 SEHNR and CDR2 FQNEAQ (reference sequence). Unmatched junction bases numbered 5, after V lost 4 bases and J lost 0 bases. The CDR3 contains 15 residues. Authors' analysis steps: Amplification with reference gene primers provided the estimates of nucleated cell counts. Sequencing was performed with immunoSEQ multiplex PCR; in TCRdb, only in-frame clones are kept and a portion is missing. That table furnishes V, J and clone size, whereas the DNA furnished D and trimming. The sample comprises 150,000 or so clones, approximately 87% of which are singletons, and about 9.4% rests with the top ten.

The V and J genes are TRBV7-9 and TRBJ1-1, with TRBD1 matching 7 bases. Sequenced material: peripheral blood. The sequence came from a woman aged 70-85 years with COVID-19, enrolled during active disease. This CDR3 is CASSSLGQMNTEAFF. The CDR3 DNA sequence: TGTGCCAGCAGCTCTCTGGGACAGATGAACACTGAAGCTTTCTTT.